The present entry profiles one TCR beta chain with its context. Its antigen remains unknown. Assay: immunoSEQ multiplex PCR; the TCRdb copy retains only in-frame clones and omits some. The data contain over 130,000 clones, about 90% of them seen just once; the ten biggest clones take up about 7.5%. Germline lookup yields CDR1 LGHDT and CDR2 YNNKEL (reference sequence). V gave up 1 base and J gave up 2 bases, with 10 bases separating them. The CDR3 contains 15 residues. This record comes from a study of T cell responses to AZD1222 COVID-19 vaccine. Study observations and caveats: The reported proportion of spike-specific TCRs targeting unmutated variant regions was nearly half.

This sequence joins TRBV3-1 (or the pseudogene TRBV3-2) and TRBJ2-3; a weak D match, TRBD2 (5 bases). Sample: peripheral blood, taken 28 days after the second dose of the MenACWY control vaccine. This TCR was recovered from an adult who received the MenACWY meningococcal vaccine as a control. The CDR3 sequence is CASSQGVLATDTQYF. CDR3 bases: TGTGCCAGCAGCCAAGGAGTTCTAGCCACAGATACGCAGTATTTT.